This passage covers 18 T cell receptor beta chains from one sample sequenced in a study of blood T cell repertoires in COVID-19. The protocol was immunoSEQ multiplex PCR, while the TCRdb copy is restricted to in-frame clones and leaves out a portion. The data show about 62,000 clones, with 76% seen just once and around 6.4% held by the top ten. Input material: peripheral blood. Receptor source: a woman in her forties or fifties with active or convalescent COVID-19.

This chain links TRBV18 with TRBJ2-1, with 12 bases that match TRBD2. The CDR3 length is 16 residues. Trimming cost V 3 bases and J 9 bases; bases outside gene matches: 9. Germline V gives CDR1 KGHSH, CDR2 LQKENI. CDR3 sequence (DNA): TGTGCCAGCTCACCCCAGCTAGCGGGAGGGCCGAGTGAGCAGTTCTTC. Its translation is CASSPQLAGGPSEQFF.

The count of this clone is one. The V call is TRBV25-1, the J call TRBJ1-3; D unclear. Germline V lookup: CDR1 MGHDK, CDR2 SYGVNS. Trimming removed 1 base from V and 4 bases from J, with 5 bases in between. The CDR3 spans 13 residues. The CDR3 spells CASSEWPGNTIYF. The CDR3 DNA follows: TGTGCCAGCAGTGAATGGCCGGGAAACACCATATATTTT.

The chain recombines TRBV5-8 with TRBJ1-2; D not resolved. The CDR3 loop spans 11 amino acids. Trimming removed 4 bases at V and 3 bases at J, with 4 bases between. Germline CDR1 SGHTS, CDR2 YDEGEE. DNA for the CDR3: TGTGCCAGCAGCCCTGACTATGGCTACACCTTC. Amino acid sequence: CASSPDYGYTF. Combining the CDR3 with reference TRBV5-8 and TRBJ1-2 gives the whole variable domain EAGVTQSPTHLIKTRGQQATLRCSPISGHTSVYWYQQALGLGLQFLLWYDEGEERNRGNFPPRFSGRQFPNYSSELNVNALELEDSALYLCASSPDYGYTFGSGTRLTVV.

A few counts support this clone. The rearrangement uses TRBV4-3 and TRBJ1-1; 8 nucleotides align to TRBD1. The junction had 7 bases not matched to a gene; V was cut back by 6 bases and J by 1 base. Germline V lookup: CDR1 LGHNA, CDR2 YSLEER. The CDR3 spans 15 residues. This CDR3 is CASSHRTGRNTEAFF. The CDR3 bases are TGCGCCAGCAGTCACCGGACAGGGAGGAACACTGAAGCTTTCTTT.

The chain employs TRBV4-2 and TRBJ2-2, with 11 bases lining up with TRBD2. Per the germline V gene, CDR1 is LGHNA and CDR2 is YNFKEQ. Trimming cost V 0 bases and J 1 base; bases outside gene matches: 1. The length of the CDR3 is 17 residues. CDR3 sequence: CASSQDGTSGNTGELFF. The CDR3 bases are TGTGCCAGCAGCCAAGATGGGACTAGCGGGAACACCGGGGAGCTGTTTTTT.

This chain joins TRBV5-1 and TRBJ2-1, with 14 bases identical to TRBD2. J was trimmed by 6 bases and V by 2 bases; bases with no gene match: 1. Germline V gene data show CDR1 as SGHRS and CDR2 as YFSETQ. The CDR3 is 15 amino acids. Written as DNA, the CDR3 is TGCGCCAGCAGCTTCGGGACTAGCGGGAGCAATGAGCAGTTCTTC. Protein: CASSFGTSGSNEQFF.

By sample share, this clone is medium-sized. The chain has TRBV30 and TRBJ1-5, with TRBD1 matching 8 bases. The CDR3 loop spans 13 amino acids. CDR1 is GTSNPN and CDR2 is SVGIG in the germline V gene (reference sequence). The V gene end was trimmed by 3 bases and the J gene end by 7 bases; junction bases not matched to a gene: 5. CDR3 bases: TGTGCCTGGAGCAGGGGGCTACGGCAGCCCCAGCATTTT. Protein: CAWSRGLRQPQHF.

This clone was found once. The chain has TRBV10-3 and TRBJ2-5, with D possibly TRBD2 on 6 matching bases. V lost 3 bases to trimming and J lost 5 bases, with 16 bases between them. CDR1 and CDR2 from the germline V gene are ENHRY and SYGVKD. CDR3 length equals 15 residues. CDR3: CAISDESGVGETQYF. The CDR3 coding sequence is TGTGCCATCAGTGACGAGTCGGGAGTAGGGGAGACCCAGTACTTC.

In its sample, this clone was seen once. The gene calls are TRBV4-3 and TRBJ2-1, with TRBD2 matching over 10 bases. From germline, CDR1 is LGHNA and CDR2 YSLEER. The CDR3 extends over 17 amino acids. With V trimmed by 1 base and J by 7 bases, 10 bases remained unmatched. The CDR3 sequence: CASSQGTSGAGGNEQFF. CDR3 in DNA: TGCGCCAGCAGCCAAGGAACTAGCGGGGCCGGGGGGAATGAGCAGTTCTTC.

The chain is built from TRBV5-1 and TRBJ1-4; TRBD1 might be the D (5 bases). Looked up from germline, CDR1 is SGHRS and CDR2 is YFSETQ. V gave up 4 bases and J gave up 7 bases, with 17 bases separating them. This CDR3 region has 15 residues. For the CDR3, the DNA is TGCGCCAGCAGCCCGGACGGGGGTATCGGTGAAAAACTGTTTTTT. It specifies CASSPDGGIGEKLFF.

The chain joins TRBV7-3 to TRBJ2-7, with D perhaps matching TRBD1 (5 bases). Trimming stripped 2 bases from V and 7 bases from J, with 12 bases between. Germline assignment: CDR1 SGHTA and CDR2 FQGTGA. The CDR3 is made up of 13 amino acids. In nucleotides, the CDR3 is TGTGCCAGCAGCTTATCGGCAGGGCGGGAGCAGTACTTC. This codes for CASSLSAGREQYF.

This clone was found a few times. This chain connects TRBV25-1 to TRBJ1-1; 8 bases are a match to TRBD1. The CDR3 loop spans 11 amino acids. The V segment lost 4 bases and the J segment 10 bases; nucleotides outside the gene matches: 2. In germline, CDR1 is MGHDK, CDR2 SYGVNS. The CDR3 sequence: CASSGQGAAFF. The CDR3 DNA reads TGTGCCAGCAGTGGCCAGGGGGCAGCTTTCTTT.

This chain joins TRBV19 and TRBJ2-7, with 9 bases that match TRBD1. V lost 6 bases to trimming and J lost 0 bases; unmatched junction nucleotides: 6. Germline V gene lookup returns CDR1 LNHDA and CDR2 SQIVND (reference sequence). The CDR3 has 15 amino acids. This chain's CDR3 is CASSGTGKLSYEQYF. CDR3 DNA sequence: TGTGCCAGTAGCGGGACAGGGAAACTCTCCTACGAGCAGTACTTC.

In its sample, this clone was seen once. The rearrangement joins TRBV19 to TRBJ2-3; 9 bases line up with TRBD2. Looked up from germline, CDR1 is LNHDA and CDR2 is SQIVND (reference sequence). V trimming: 10 bases; J trimming: 1 base; junction bases outside the gene matches: 9. The CDR3 consists of 15 residues. The CDR3 here is CATHSLAGGTDTQYF. In nucleotides, the CDR3 is TGTGCCACCCACTCCTTAGCGGGAGGCACAGATACGCAGTATTTT. Drawing the rest from reference TRBV19 and TRBJ2-3, the complete variable domain is DGGITQSPKYLFRKEGQNVTLSCEQNLNHDAMYWYRQDPGQGLRLIYYSQIVNDFQKGDIAEGYSVSREKKESFPLTVTSAQKNPTAFYLCATHSLAGGTDTQYFGPGTRLTVL.

This chain links TRBV5-1 with TRBJ2-4, with 10 bases that match TRBD1. The J segment lost 8 bases and the V segment lost 5 bases, leaving 7 bases of the junction unmatched. In germline, CDR1 is SGHRS, CDR2 YFSETQ. This CDR3 has 14 amino acids. CDR3 sequence: CASSSSTGGDIQYF. CDR3 DNA: TGCGCCAGCAGTTCCTCGACAGGGGGCGACATTCAGTACTTC.

In nucleotides, the CDR3 is TGCGCCAGCAGCCAGCGGCTGGATAATGAAAAACTGTTTTTT. It codes for CASSQRLDNEKLFF. This chain connects TRBV5-1 to TRBJ1-4, with D uncertain. CDR3 length equals 14 residues. Trimming shortened V by 4 bases and J by 4 bases, and 11 bases separated the two germline ends. Germline V CDR1 and CDR2: SGHRS, YFSETQ. The complete variable domain, with remaining parts taken from reference TRBV5-1 and TRBJ1-4, reads KAGVTQTPRYLIKTRGQQVTLSCSPISGHRSVSWYQQTPGQGLQFLFEYFSETQRNKGNFPGRFSGRQFSNSRSEMNVSTLELGDSALYLCASSQRLDNEKLFFGSGTQLSVL.

This clone appeared once. In DNA, the CDR3 is TGTGCCAGCAGCTTAACAGACAGAAACACTGAAGCTTTCTTT. It specifies CASSLTDRNTEAFF. The chain carries TRBV7-3 and TRBJ1-1, with a weak D call TRBD1 (5 bases). This CDR3 spans 14 amino acids. In germline, CDR1 is SGHTA, CDR2 FQGTGA. V lost 0 bases to trimming and J lost 2 bases, with 7 bases between them.

The chain couples TRBV9 to TRBJ2-1; 8 bases fit TRBD2. Looked up from germline, CDR1 is SGDLS and CDR2 is YYNGEE. Losses at the gene ends were 0 bases for V and 12 bases for J; bases not matched to a gene: 8. CDR3 length: 14 amino acids. As DNA, the CDR3 is TGTGCCAGCAGCGTAGGGCTAGCGGGTTACTCGCAGTTCTTC. The encoded protein is CASSVGLAGYSQFF.